This record looks at one T cell receptor beta chain sequence and its context. The sample originates from a study of shared clonotypes between healthy human individuals. The method was immunoSEQ multiplex PCR; TCRdb's version includes in-frame clones alone and lacks a portion of them. The data contain 750,000 to 1,000,000 clones, approximately 92% of them singletons. The CDR3 totals 15 residues. V shed 3 bases and J 4 bases; nucleotides not matched to a gene: 7. The germline CDR1 and CDR2 sequences are SEHNR and FQNEAQ (reference sequence). Selected positively for CCR7 and CD45RO-negative, naive CD8 cells excluded terminally differentiated effector memory CD45RA+ cells.

The sequence was obtained from a man in his thirties or forties in good health. The sequenced sample consisted of naive CD8+ T cells sorted from blood. V gene TRBV7-9 combines with J gene TRBJ2-7; 9 bases fit TRBD1. This chain's CDR3 is CASSLVQGARYEQYF. The CDR3 DNA is TGTGCCAGCAGCTTGGTACAGGGGGCCCGATACGAGCAGTACTTC.